One sample yielded the 9 T cell receptor beta chains listed below, sequenced in a study of radiation and T cells in renal cell carcinoma. Libraries were prepared by immunoSEQ multiplex PCR; TCRdb keeps only in-frame clonotypes and omits some of them. The sample has over 85,000 clones, 82% seen once. The time point: baseline pretreatment blood. Treatment specified: 15 Gy SBRT to primary tumor, nephrectomy 4 weeks later. Sequences were derived from blood, sampled from a patient whose treatment included radiotherapy and nephrectomy. Receptor source: a man aged 55 to 69 with renal cell carcinoma.

The chain carries TRBV25-1 and TRBJ2-7, with D maybe TRBD2 (5 bases). The CDR3 consists of 14 residues. The germline gives CDR1 MGHDK, CDR2 SYGVNS. V was clipped by 8 bases and J by 2 bases, with 16 bases between them. The CDR3 nucleotides read TGTGCCAGCGTACCAGCGGACGATACCTACGAGCAGTACTTC. Translated, it gives CASVPADDTYEQYF.

This chain links TRBV27 with TRBJ2-1, with D hard to call. Germline V gene sequence: CDR1 MNHEY, CDR2 SMNVEV (reference sequence). This CDR3 is 11 amino acids long. Trimming stripped 5 bases from V and 4 bases from J, with 3 bases between. The CDR3 here is CASSVYNEQFF. Written as DNA, the CDR3 is TGTGCCAGCAGTGTATACAATGAGCAGTTCTTC.

This clone has only one observation. The genes are TRBV5-1 and TRBJ1-1; the D is unclear. This CDR3 contains 14 residues. Trimming pared 0 bases from V and 1 base from J, leaving 7 bases between. Germline V gives CDR1 SGHRS, CDR2 YFSETQ. This CDR3 is CASSLAPENTEAFF. As DNA, the CDR3 is TGCGCCAGCAGCTTGGCACCCGAGAACACTGAAGCTTTCTTT.

The rearrangement joins TRBV10-1 to TRBJ2-1, with a tentative D call TRBD1 (6 bases). V lost 5 bases, J lost 12 bases, and 11 bases lay in between. The CDR3 is 11 amino acids. Germline V gives CDR1 WNHNN, CDR2 SYGVQD (reference sequence). The CDR3 nucleotides read TGCGCCAGCAGTACAGGGCCTCGGCAGTTCTTC. Encoded protein: CASSTGPRQFF.

There are a few counts of this clone. The V and J genes are TRBV11-2 and TRBJ2-2; 11 bases are a match to TRBD2. V was clipped by 5 bases and J by 13 bases; unmatched bases: 9. The CDR3 is made up of 14 amino acids. Germline CDR1 and CDR2: SGHAT and FQNNGV. The CDR3 loop reads CASSLGTSGGGLFF. CDR3 DNA sequence: TGTGCCAGCAGCCTCGGGACTAGCGGTGGTGGGCTGTTTTTT.

V and J are TRBV7-6 and TRBJ2-3, with 7 bases that match TRBD1. Germline trimming cut 8 bases from V and 4 bases from J; bases unmatched to any gene: 9. This CDR3 is 14 amino acids long. Germline-derived CDR1 and CDR2 are SGHVS and FNYEAQ. CDR3 DNA sequence: TGTGCCAGCGGCGCCCCGGACAGGCCAGATACGCAGTATTTT. It is translated as CASGAPDRPDTQYF. The complete variable domain, with remaining parts taken from reference TRBV7-6 and TRBJ2-3, reads GAGVSQSPRYKVTKRGQDVALRCDPISGHVSLYWYRQALGQGPEFLTYFNYEAQQDKSGLPNDRFSAERPEGSISTLTIQRTEQRDSAMYRCASGAPDRPDTQYFGPGTRLTVL.

The chain recombines TRBV4-1 with TRBJ2-2; D is possibly TRBD1 (5 bases). The CDR3 runs to 14 residues. V dropped 1 base and J dropped 7 bases, with 10 bases sitting between them. Germline loops: CDR1 MGHRA, CDR2 YSYEKL. For the CDR3, the DNA is TGCGCCAGCAGCCAAGTCGTACAGGTCGGGGAGCTGTTTTTT. As protein: CASSQVVQVGELFF.

This clone has more than one count but fewer than ten. This CDR3 reads CASSTQREADTQYF. CDR3 DNA: TGTGCCAGCAGCACGCAGCGGGAGGCAGATACGCAGTATTTT. The gene calls are TRBV11-3 and TRBJ2-3; 9 bases match TRBD2. The CDR3 runs to 14 residues. Germline loops: CDR1 SGHNT, CDR2 YENEEA. The trim removed 5 bases at V and 4 bases at J, leaving 4 bases unmatched.

The chain links TRBV7-9 to TRBJ1-4; D gene uncertain. The germline V gene has CDR1 SEHNR and CDR2 FQNEAQ (reference sequence). This CDR3 has 16 amino acids. The ends were cut back, 4 bases at V and 8 bases at J, with 20 bases in the middle. The CDR3 sequence: CASSSPTGGEGEKLFF. The CDR3 DNA is TGTGCCAGCAGCTCCCCTACGGGAGGTGAGGGAGAAAAACTGTTTTTT. The variable domain in full, completed from reference TRBV7-9 and TRBJ1-4, reads DTGVSQNPRHKITKRGQNVTFRCDPISEHNRLYWYRQTLGQGPEFLTYFQNEAQLEKSRLLSDRFSAERPKGSFSTLEIQRTEQGDSAMYLCASSSPTGGEGEKLFFGSGTQLSVL.